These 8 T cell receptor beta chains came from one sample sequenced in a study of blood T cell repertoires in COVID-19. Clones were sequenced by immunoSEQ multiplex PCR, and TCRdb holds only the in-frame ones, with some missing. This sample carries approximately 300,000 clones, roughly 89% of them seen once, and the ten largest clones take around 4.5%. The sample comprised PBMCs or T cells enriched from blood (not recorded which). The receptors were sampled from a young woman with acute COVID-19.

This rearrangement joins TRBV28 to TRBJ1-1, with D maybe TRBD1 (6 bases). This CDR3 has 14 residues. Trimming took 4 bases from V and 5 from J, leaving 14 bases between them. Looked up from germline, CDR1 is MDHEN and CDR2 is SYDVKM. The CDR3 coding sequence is TGTGCCAGCAGTTCCAGGGGCCTGGGAACTGAAGCTTTCTTT. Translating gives CASSSRGLGTEAFF.

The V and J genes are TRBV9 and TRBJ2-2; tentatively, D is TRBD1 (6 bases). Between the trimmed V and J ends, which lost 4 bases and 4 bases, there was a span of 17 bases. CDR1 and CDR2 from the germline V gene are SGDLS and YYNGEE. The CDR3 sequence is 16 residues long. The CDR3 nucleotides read TGTGCCAGCAGCCCCCAATCGAAAGGGGGCACCGGGGAGCTGTTTTTT. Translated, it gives CASSPQSKGGTGELFF.

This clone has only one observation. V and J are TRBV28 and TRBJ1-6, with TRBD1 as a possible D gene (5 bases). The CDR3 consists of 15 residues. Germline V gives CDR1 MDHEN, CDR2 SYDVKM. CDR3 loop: CAARGASSYNSPLHF. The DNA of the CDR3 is TGTGCGGCACGTGGGGCCAGCTCCTATAATTCACCCCTCCACTTT.

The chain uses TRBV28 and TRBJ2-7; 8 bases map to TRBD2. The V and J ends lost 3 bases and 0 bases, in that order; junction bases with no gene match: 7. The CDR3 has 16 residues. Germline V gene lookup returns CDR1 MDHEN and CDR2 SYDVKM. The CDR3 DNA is TGTGCCAGCAGTTTTGAACTAGCGGTTCTCTCCTACGAGCAGTACTTC. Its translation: CASSFELAVLSYEQYF.

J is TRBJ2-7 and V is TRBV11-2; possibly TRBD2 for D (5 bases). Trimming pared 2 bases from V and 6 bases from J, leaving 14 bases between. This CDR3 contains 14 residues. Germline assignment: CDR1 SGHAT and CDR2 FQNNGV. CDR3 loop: CASSLPPGNPEQYF. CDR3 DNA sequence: TGTGCCAGCAGCTTACCGCCGGGGAATCCCGAGCAGTACTTC.

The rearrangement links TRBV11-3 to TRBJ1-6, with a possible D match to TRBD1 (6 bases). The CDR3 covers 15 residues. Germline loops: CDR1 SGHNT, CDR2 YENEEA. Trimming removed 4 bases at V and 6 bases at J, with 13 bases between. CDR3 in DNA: TGTGCCAGCAGCTCTGGGGACACTTTTAATTCACCCCTCCACTTT. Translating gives CASSSGDTFNSPLHF.

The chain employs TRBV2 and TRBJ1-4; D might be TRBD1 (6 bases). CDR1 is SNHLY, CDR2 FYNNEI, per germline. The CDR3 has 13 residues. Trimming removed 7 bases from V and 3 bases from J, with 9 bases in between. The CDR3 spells CASTGQPNEKLFF. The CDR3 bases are TGTGCCAGCACTGGACAGCCTAATGAAAAACTGTTTTTT.

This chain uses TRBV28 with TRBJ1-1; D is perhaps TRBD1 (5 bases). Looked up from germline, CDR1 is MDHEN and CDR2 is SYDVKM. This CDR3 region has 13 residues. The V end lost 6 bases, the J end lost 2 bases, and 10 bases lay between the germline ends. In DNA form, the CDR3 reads TGTGCCAGCAGACCAGACAGTAACACTGAAGCTTTCTTT. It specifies CASRPDSNTEAFF.